The 4 T cell receptor beta chains presented below share a single source sample, sequenced in a study of blood T cell repertoires in COVID-19. The method was immunoSEQ multiplex PCR; TCRdb's version includes in-frame clones alone and lacks a portion of them. Of 130,000 to 150,000 clones listed, about 85% were seen once; the top ten hold 2.6%. Sequenced material: peripheral blood. Receptors were obtained from a human donor with acute or convalescent COVID-19. The donor label of this sample is uncertain.

This clone has more than one count but fewer than ten. CDR3 residues: CASSPDLTNQPQHF. CDR3 sequence (DNA): TGCGCCAGCAGCCCGGACTTAACCAATCAGCCCCAGCATTTT. The chain uses TRBV5-1 and TRBJ1-5; unclear D gene. V lost 4 bases, J lost 3 bases, and 11 bases lay in between. CDR1 is SGHRS, CDR2 YFSETQ, per germline. CDR3 length: 14 amino acids.

The chain is built from TRBV6-6 and TRBJ2-1; 9 positions match TRBD1. With V trimmed by 5 bases and J by 3 bases, 2 bases remained unmatched. The CDR3 has 14 amino acids. From germline, CDR1 is MNHNY and CDR2 SVGAGI (reference sequence). CDR3 DNA: TGTGCCAGCAGTCGGGACAGGGTCTACAATGAGCAGTTCTTC. Protein product: CASSRDRVYNEQFF.

The V gene is TRBV30, the J gene TRBJ1-3; no firm D call. The CDR3 has 14 amino acids. The germline V gene encodes CDR1 GTSNPN and CDR2 SVGIG (reference sequence). V was shortened by 3 bases and J by 1 base, with 10 bases between the two germline ends. The CDR3 nucleotides are TGTGCCTGGAGCAGTTTCGGGTCTGGAAACACCATATATTTT. As protein: CAWSSFGSGNTIYF.

The rearrangement joins TRBV30 to TRBJ1-5; D may be TRBD1 (5 bases). The CDR3 contains 15 residues. The V gene's germline CDR1 is GTSNPN and CDR2 SVGIG (reference sequence). Trimming shortened V by 0 bases and J by 0 bases, and 9 bases separated the two germline ends. The CDR3 nucleotides read TGTGCCTGGAGTGTAGACAGTTATAGCAATCAGCCCCAGCATTTT. Translated, it gives CAWSVDSYSNQPQHF. Full variable domain (remainder filled in from reference TRBV30 and TRBJ1-5): SQTIHQWPATLVQPVGSPLSLECTVEGTSNPNLYWYRQAAGRGLQLLFYSVGIGQISSEVPQNLSASRPQDRQFILSSKKLLLSDSGFYLCAWSVDSYSNQPQHFGDGTRLSIL.